This record looks at one T cell receptor beta chain sequence and its context. Its target is not known. This sample was included in a study of cytomegalovirus exposure and HLA in healthy donors. 13 Jbeta primers and 60 Vbeta primers were used for the PCR. Sequencing used immunoSEQ multiplex PCR; TCRdb keeps in-frame clones, though not all of them. This table holds 170,000 or so clones, roughly 78% found once. V trimming: 6 bases; J trimming: 7 bases; junction bases outside the gene matches: 8. Germline V CDR1 and CDR2: SGHRS, YFSETQ. CDR3 length: 15 residues. Overall study findings and caveats: A later examination showed that TCR association rates differed by HLA locus, with DRB1 most and HLA-C fewest.

Material: PBMCs. V is TRBV5-1 and J is TRBJ1-4; 11 positions agree with TRBD1. The receptor was isolated from a woman aged 40 to 50 in good health and CMV-seronegative. The CDR3 DNA reads as TGCGCCAGCAAACTGGCTGGGACAGGGGGTGAAAAACTGTTTTTT. It specifies CASKLAGTGGEKLFF. Full variable domain (outside the CDR3, taken from reference TRBV5-1 and TRBJ1-4): KAGVTQTPRYLIKTRGQQVTLSCSPISGHRSVSWYQQTPGQGLQFLFEYFSETQRNKGNFPGRFSGRQFSNSRSEMNVSTLELGDSALYLCASKLAGTGGEKLFFGSGTQLSVL.